This note documents a single T cell receptor (beta chain) sequence. The sample belongs to a study of control samples from healthy donors and cancer patients. V lost 6 bases to trimming and J lost 5 bases; unmatched junction nucleotides: 3. CDR1 MNHNY and CDR2 SVGAGI come from the germline V gene (reference sequence). The CDR3 contains 14 residues. Only in-frame clones appear in the TCRdb table, and some are missing; sequencing was by immunoSEQ multiplex PCR. Here the sample spans under 150,000 clones, 90% to 95% being singletons. The sample consisted of PBMCs. The sequence was obtained from a man aged 50 to 60 with head and neck cancer. The rearrangement uses TRBV6-6 and TRBJ1-6; 8 positions agree with TRBD1. The CDR3 protein is CASSDRGNNSPLHF. CDR3 DNA sequence: TGTGCCAGCAGCGACAGGGGTAATAATTCACCCCTCCACTTT.